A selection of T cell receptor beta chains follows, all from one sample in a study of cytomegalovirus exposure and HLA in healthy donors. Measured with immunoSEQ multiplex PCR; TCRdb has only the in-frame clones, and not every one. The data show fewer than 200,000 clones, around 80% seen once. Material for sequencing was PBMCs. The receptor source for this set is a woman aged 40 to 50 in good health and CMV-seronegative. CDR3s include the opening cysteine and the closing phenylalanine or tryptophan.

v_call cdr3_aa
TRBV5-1 CASILRGGTEAFF
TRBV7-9 CASSAYTGPDTEAFF
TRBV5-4 CASSLGQEVYGYTF
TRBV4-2 CASSQDGGTSSYEQYF
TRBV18 CASSPGLNAGEQYF
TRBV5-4 CASSSQGNSYEQYF
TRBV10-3 CAISAVRTGRNEQYF
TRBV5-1 CASSLDARGEAFF
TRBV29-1 CSARVGYGYTF
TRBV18 CASSPNRSEQYF
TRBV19 CASSPSLGQGQLAYEQYF
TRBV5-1 CASSPVRTVNTEAFF
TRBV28 CASSSLQTGEQYF
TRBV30 CAWSVQGARPQHF
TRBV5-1 CASSSGGQGSAGAFF
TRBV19 CASSTSAGGGYTF
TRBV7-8 CASSPSGGSALLYGYTF
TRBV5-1 CASSLEGRTTGNTIYF
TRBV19 CASSISTGFNNYGYTF
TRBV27 CASSTHQGRTEAFF
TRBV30 CAWTPGDEGSPLHF
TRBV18 CASSQDRGWETQYF
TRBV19 CASTYPRRSSGNTIYF
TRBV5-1 CASSPGAGVTLTDTQYF
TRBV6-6 CASSQLTGVSYNEQFF
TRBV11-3 CASSAPGNTEAFF
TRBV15 CATSSDRVYQETQYF
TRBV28 CASRPQDRGWCEAFF
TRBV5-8 CASSLGQGISALHF
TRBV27 CASSRGRGYEQYF
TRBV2 CASRTSGIRGELFF
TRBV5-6 CASSLGQFEAFF